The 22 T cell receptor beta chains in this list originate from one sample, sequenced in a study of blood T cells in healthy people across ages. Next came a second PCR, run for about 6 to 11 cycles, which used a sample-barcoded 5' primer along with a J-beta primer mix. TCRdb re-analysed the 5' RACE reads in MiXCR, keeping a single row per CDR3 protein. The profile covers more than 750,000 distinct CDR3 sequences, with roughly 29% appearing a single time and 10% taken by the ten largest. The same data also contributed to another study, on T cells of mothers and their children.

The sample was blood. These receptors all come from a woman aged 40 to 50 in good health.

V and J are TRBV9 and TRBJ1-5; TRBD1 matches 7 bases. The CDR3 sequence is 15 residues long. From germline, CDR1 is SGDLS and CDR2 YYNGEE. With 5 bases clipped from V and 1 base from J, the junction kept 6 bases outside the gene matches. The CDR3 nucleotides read TGTGCCAGCAGTGAGGGGGCGGGAAGCAATCAGCCCCAGCATTTT. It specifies CASSEGAGSNQPQHF.

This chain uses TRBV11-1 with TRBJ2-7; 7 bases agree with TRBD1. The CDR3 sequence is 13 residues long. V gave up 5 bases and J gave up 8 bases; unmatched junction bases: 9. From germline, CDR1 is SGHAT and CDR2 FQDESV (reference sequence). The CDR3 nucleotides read TGTGCCAGCAGCAGACAGGGCCTGGAAAAGCAGTACTTC. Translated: CASSRQGLEKQYF. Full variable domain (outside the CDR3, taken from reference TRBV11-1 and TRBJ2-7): EAEVAQSPRYKITEKSQAVAFWCDPISGHATLYWYRQILGQGPELLVQFQDESVVDDSQLPKDRFSAERLKGVDSTLKIQPAELGDSAMYLCASSRQGLEKQYFGPGTRLTVT.

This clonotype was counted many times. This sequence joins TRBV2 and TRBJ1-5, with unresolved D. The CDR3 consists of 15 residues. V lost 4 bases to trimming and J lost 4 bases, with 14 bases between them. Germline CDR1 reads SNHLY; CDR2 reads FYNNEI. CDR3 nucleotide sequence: TGTGCCAGCAGTGCCAAGGGTTTCGGGAATCAGCCCCAGCATTTT. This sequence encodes CASSAKGFGNQPQHF. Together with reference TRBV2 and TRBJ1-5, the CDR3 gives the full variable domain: EPEVTQTPSHQVTQMGQEVILRCVPISNHLYFYWYRQILGQKVEFLVSFYNNEISEKSEIFDDQFSVERPDGSNFTLKIRSTKLEDSAMYFCASSAKGFGNQPQHFGDGTRLSIL.

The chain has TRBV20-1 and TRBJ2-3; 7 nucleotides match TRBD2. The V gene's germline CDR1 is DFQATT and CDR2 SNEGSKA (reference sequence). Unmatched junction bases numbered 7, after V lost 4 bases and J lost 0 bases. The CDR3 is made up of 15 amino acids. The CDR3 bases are TGCAGTGCTACCCCTGGGGGGGTCAGCACAGATACGCAGTATTTT. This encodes CSATPGGVSTDTQYF.

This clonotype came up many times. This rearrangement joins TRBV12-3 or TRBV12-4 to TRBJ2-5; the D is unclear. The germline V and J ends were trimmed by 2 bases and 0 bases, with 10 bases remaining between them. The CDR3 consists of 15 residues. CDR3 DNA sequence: TGTGCCAGCAGTTTACGGGCGTTGTACCAAGAGACCCAGTACTTC. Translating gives CASSLRALYQETQYF.

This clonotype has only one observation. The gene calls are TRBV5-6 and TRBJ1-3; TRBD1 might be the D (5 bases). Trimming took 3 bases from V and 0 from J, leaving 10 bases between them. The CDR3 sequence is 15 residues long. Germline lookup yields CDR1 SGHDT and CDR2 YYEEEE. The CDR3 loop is CASSWLGTSGNTIYF. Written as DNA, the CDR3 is TGTGCCAGCAGCTGGCTGGGGACCTCTGGAAACACCATATATTTT.

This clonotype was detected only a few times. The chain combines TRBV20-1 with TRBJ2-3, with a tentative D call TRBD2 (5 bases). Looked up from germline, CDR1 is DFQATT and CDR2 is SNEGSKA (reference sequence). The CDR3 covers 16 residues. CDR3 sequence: CGGRQFGLTSTDTQYF. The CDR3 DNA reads TGCGGAGGTCGCCAGTTCGGGCTAACTAGCACAGATACGCAGTATTTT.

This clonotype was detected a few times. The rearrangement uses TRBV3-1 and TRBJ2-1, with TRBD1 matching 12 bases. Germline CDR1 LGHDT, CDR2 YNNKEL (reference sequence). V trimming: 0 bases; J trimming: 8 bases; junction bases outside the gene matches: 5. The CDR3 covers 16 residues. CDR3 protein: CASSQDGTGGKDEQFF. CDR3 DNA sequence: TGTGCCAGCAGCCAAGATGGGACAGGGGGCAAGGATGAGCAGTTCTTC.

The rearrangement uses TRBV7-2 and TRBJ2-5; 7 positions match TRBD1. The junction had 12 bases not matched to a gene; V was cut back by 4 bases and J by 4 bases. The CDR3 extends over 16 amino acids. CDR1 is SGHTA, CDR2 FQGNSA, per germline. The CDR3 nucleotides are TGTGCCAGCAGCTCACTAGGGGGCTTTAGAGGAGAGACCCAGTACTTC. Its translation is CASSSLGGFRGETQYF.

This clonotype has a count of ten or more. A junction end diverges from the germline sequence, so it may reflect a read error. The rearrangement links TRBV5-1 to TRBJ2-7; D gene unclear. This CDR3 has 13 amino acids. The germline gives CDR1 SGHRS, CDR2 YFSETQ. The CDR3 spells CASSLEQTYEQYF. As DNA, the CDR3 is TGTGCCAGCAGTTTAGAACAGACCTACGAGCAGTACTTC.

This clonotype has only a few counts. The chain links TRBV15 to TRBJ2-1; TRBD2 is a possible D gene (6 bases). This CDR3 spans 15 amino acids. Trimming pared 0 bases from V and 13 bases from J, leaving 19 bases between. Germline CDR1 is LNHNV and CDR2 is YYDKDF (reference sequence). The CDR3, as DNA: TGTGCCACCAGCAGAGATCGGCGGGGTGGGGAGACCCAGTTCTTC. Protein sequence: CATSRDRRGGETQFF.

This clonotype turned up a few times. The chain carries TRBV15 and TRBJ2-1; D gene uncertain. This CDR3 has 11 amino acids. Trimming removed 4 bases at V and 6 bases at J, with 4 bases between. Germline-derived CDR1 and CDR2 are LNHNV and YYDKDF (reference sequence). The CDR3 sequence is CATSNVNEQFF. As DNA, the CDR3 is TGTGCCACCAGCAACGTCAATGAGCAGTTCTTC.

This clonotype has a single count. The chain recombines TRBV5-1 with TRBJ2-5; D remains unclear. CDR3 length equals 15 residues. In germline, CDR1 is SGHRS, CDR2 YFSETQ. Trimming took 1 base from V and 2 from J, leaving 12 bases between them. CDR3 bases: TGCGCCAGCAGCTTGTACCAGAATTCTCAAGAGACCCAGTACTTC. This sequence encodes CASSLYQNSQETQYF.

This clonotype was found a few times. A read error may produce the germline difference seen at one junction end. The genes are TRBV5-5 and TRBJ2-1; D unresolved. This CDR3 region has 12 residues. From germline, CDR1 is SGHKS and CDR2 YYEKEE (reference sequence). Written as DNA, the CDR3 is TGTGCCAGCGGCTTTCCGTACAATGAGCAGTTCTTC. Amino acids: CASGFPYNEQFF.

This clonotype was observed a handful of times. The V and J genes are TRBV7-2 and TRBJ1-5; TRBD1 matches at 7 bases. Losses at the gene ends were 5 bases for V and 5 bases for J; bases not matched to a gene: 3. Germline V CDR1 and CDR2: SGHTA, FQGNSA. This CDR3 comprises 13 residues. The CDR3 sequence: CASSRRGDQPQHF. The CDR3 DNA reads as TGTGCCAGCAGCCGCAGGGGGGATCAGCCCCAGCATTTT.

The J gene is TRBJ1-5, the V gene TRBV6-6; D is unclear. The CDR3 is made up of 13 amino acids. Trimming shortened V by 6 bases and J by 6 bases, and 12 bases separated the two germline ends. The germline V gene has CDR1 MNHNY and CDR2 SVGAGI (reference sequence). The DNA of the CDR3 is TGTGCCAGCAGAACTAATCGGGGTCAGCCCCAGCATTTT. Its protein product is CASRTNRGQPQHF.

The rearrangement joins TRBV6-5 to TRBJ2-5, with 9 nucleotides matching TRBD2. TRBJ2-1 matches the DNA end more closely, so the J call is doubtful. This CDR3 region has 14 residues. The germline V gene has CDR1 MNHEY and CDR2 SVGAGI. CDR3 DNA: TGTGCCAGCAGGGGCGGGGGGGCCGTAGAGACCCAGTTCTTC. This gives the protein CASRGGGAVETQFF.

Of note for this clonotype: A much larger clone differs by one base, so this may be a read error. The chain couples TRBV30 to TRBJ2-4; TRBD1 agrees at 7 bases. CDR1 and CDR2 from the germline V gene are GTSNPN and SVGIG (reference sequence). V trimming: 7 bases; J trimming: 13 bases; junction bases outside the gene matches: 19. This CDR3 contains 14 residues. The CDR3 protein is CAYEGQYGSYKQYF. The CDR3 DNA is TGTGCCTACGAGGGACAGTATGGCTCCTACAAGCAGTACTTC.

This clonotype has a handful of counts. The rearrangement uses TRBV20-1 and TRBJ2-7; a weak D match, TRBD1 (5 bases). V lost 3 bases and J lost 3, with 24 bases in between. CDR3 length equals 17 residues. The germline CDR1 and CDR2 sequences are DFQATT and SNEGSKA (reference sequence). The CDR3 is CSARSFSETATIYEQYF. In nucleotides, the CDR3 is TGCAGTGCTAGGTCGTTTTCCGAGACAGCAACCATCTACGAGCAGTACTTC.

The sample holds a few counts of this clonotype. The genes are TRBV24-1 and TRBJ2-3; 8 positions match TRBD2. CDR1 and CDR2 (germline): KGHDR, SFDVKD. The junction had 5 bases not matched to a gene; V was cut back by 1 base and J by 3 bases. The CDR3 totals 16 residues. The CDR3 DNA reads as TGTGCCACCAGTGATTTAGCGGGAGACCGAACAGATACGCAGTATTTT. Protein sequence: CATSDLAGDRTDTQYF.

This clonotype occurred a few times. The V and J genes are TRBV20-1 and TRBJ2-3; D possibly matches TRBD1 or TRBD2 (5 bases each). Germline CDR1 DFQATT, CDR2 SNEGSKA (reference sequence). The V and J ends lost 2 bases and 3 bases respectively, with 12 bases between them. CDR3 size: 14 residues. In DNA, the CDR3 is TGCAGTGCTAGATTGGGGGTTCGGACAGATACGCAGTATTTT. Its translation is CSARLGVRTDTQYF.

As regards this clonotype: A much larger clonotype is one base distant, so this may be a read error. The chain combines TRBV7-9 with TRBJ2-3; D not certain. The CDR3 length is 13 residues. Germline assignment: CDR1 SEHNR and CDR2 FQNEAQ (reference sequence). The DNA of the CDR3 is TGTGCCAGCAACTTAAGGCTGACAGATACGCAGTATTTT. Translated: CASNLRLTDTQYF.